This T cell receptor beta chain was found in a study of cytomegalovirus exposure and HLA in healthy donors (dated 2017 in TCRdb). About the study as a whole: According to an earlier analysis of 587 of the donors, roughly 180 million T cells yielded 100 million or so unique TCR beta sequences and roughly 280 Gb of sequence data. The number of donors typed differed by locus, with about 629-630 for A, B, C, DRB1 and DQB1, around 500 for DQA1, 600 to 610 for DPA1, and around 460 for DPB1. To decide whether each TCR beta V gene segment behaved as functional or pseudogenic, an earlier analysis of some 570 of the donors relied on high-throughput TCR beta sequencing. All discovery cohort repertoires had been generated on a single sequencing platform. The study used immunosequencing to profile the T cell repertoires of several hundred subjects and linked those repertoires to cytomegalovirus serostatus. Among approximately 370 genotyped donors of the cohort, an average of roughly 230,000 unique TCR beta nucleotide sequences was sequenced per donor, of which about 18% were non-productive. The study aimed to test whether signatures of past pathogen exposure could be identified by cataloging public T cell receptors. HLA typing included class I and class II loci at four-digit resolution. A later genetic analysis took genome-wide SNP genotypes for about 55% of the 666 donors and used that subset as a discovery cohort. The genetic ancestry cluster associated with self-reported Caucasian donors included around four fifths of the roughly 390 genotyped donors. The study combined high-throughput TCR immunosequencing, statistical association of individual TCRs with disease status, and machine learning to predict cytomegalovirus infection status. A separate validation cohort of approximately 120 different subjects was used in addition to the approximately 640-subject first cohort. The later analysis used no new phenotypic data to find candidate immune exposures, relying instead on TCR beta sequences and their occurrence across donors. To study patterns of TCR occurrence, a later analysis re-analyzed previously published TCR beta repertoires from hundreds of donors and added high-resolution HLA genotyping. Roughly 290 gigabases of sequencing data and around 85 million unique TCR sequences made up an early release that covered under 750 HLA-typed donors. Because of strong linkage in the cohort, four to six DR-DQ haplotypes were treated as single units for association and clustering. Donor age, sex, ethnicity and CMV serostatus were compiled together with the repertoire data. Summary of the overall study and its limitations: Most CMV-associated TCR beta chains appeared to be HLA-restricted in a later analysis, and the HLA associations seemed to be driven largely by CMV exposure. HLA typing was unavailable for some donors at each locus, so association tests used only the typed subset. In a later analysis, HLA-associated TCR beta chains were found to be more clonally expanded and to have lower generation probabilities than equally common non-associated chains. The classifier was reported to diagnose cytomegalovirus status with high specificity and sensitivity in both the original cohort and the validation cohort. While some public TCRs were present in many individuals, most TCR sequences turned up only very rarely across donors. V-gene and J-gene trimming of TCR beta chains was associated with a missense DCLRE1C variant in a later genetic analysis, and the association was replicated in an independent cohort. According to the authors, the approach could potentially be generalized to other disease states and immunological phenotypes. The sequencing pipeline was judged likely to have produced a cluster of highly shared sequence variants as a technical artifact. A further reported finding was that TCR beta sequences accurately predicted the HLA-A and HLA-B alleles for most subjects in the first cohort. The study gave a list of about 170 TCR beta chains associated with cytomegalovirus. Because counts were too low, about 15 rarely observed V segments, including chromosome 9 orphons, were left out of the earlier analysis of some 600 of the donors. This cohort had only TCR beta chains sequenced, and the lack of alpha or paired-chain data limited which features could be detected. Specific HLA alleles were associated with about 17,000 TCR beta sequences at a false discovery rate of 0.05 in a later analysis. Correlated functional status among segregating V segments might be attributable to linkage disequilibrium, but an unknown experimental factor could not be ruled out. Strong co-occurrence of HLA alleles, especially DR and DQ, made assigning TCR associations to individual alleles difficult. In vitro tests confirmed that a few of the cytomegalovirus-associated TCR beta chains recognize cytomegalovirus antigens. In a later analysis, TCR association rates were found to vary across HLA loci, with the most associated TCRs seen for DRB1 alleles and the fewest for HLA-C alleles. Some IMGT-functional V segments, including TRBV6-2 and TRBV6-3, could not be distinguished by the 87-base-pair reads and were therefore excluded. Broadly in line with IMGT annotations, most TCR beta V segments showed up in productive rearrangements about 90% or about 30% of the time in an earlier analysis of 587 of the donors. A later genetic analysis reported fewer N-insertions in productive TCRs among donors in an Asian-associated ancestry cluster than the approximately 670-donor mean. The only immune exposure information available for the cohort was CMV serostatus. The presence/absence analyses assumed that sequencing depth was roughly uniform across donors, and that assumption may not be true. In a later analysis, several top co-occurrence clusters were reported to appear linked to parvovirus B19, influenza, CMV and Epstein-Barr virus.

To note about this clone: Its antigen is currently not known. Nothing much larger sits one base from this clone, and base qualities are not available.

Libraries were constructed by the immunoSEQ multiplex PCR assay. For the multiplex PCR, a mixture combining 60 forward primers for TCR Vbeta segments and 13 reverse primers for TCR Jbeta segments was used. A multiplex PCR assay on genomic DNA amplified the CDR3 region of rearranged TCR beta genes. On the Illumina HiSeq System, the amplified TCR beta libraries were sequenced as 87-base-pair reads. The study's processing was this. A later analysis tallied 70 million to 100 million unique TCR beta chains across the 550 to 850 repertoires, and some 12 million of those chains were shared by two or more donors. To remove PCR and sequencing errors, raw reads were error-corrected and collapsed into unique sequences using a nearest-neighbor algorithm that merged closely related sequences. To assign V, D and J gene segments, CDR3 sequences were aligned to IMGT reference sequences. For a sequence to be retained, a match of at least six nucleotides to both a V gene segment and a J gene segment was required. A rearrangement counted as productive if the CDR3 had no stop codons and remained in frame with V and J, and every other rearrangement counted as non-productive. Following IMGT convention, CDR3 was defined as the stretch from the second conserved V-encoded cysteine to the conserved J-encoded phenylalanine. In an earlier analysis of around 570 of the donors, sequences lacking an unambiguous match to a single V gene segment were excluded. In an earlier analysis of several hundred of the donors, V segments were called functional above 56.7% productive rearrangements and were called segregating when the between-donor standard deviation exceeded 5%. A statistical classification framework was built to diagnose cytomegalovirus status from the catalog of TCR beta chain sequences. In a later analysis, V and J genes were assigned by comparing TCR nucleotide sequences against IMGT/GENE-DB human TR gene sequences. In a later analysis, CDR3 sequences and most-parsimonious VDJ recombination scenarios were assigned using the TCRdist pipeline. A later analysis defined each TCR beta chain by its CDR3 amino acid sequence plus V-gene family, and excluded reads lacking a unique V-gene family. In a later analysis, 500 to 650 highly shared, low-generation-probability nucleotide sequences were removed to address suspected cross-contamination and a sequencing artifact. For each public chain, a later analysis derived a clonal expansion index from normalized ranks of inferred template counts within each repertoire. In a later analysis, generation probabilities were computed using a VDJ recombination model fitted to out-of-frame rearrangements, and the results were checked against IGoR. In a later analysis, TCR-TCR, TCR-HLA and TCR-CMV co-occurrence was scored with hypergeometric tests, and a repertoire-size bias correction was applied to TCR pairs. In a later analysis, false discovery rates were estimated by permuting HLA or CMV assignments 20 times. In a later analysis, co-occurring TCRs were grouped with DBSCAN, and TCRdist sequence similarity was added when clustering was performed within HLA-allele-positive subsets. Co-occurrence clustering excluded repertoires with fewer than 30,000 or more than 120,000 public chains, plus five with anomalous nucleotide sharing. TCRdb retrieved this table from immuneACCESS and kept in-frame rearrangements only. Not all clones are present; in checked studies, unresolved V genes account for under half, and no reason is known for the remainder. V, J and clone size were drawn from that table, and D and trimming were deduced from the DNA. Here the sample has about 190,000 clones; approximately 85% occur a single time. Around 0.75% of the sample is in the top ten clones.

As encoded in the germline V gene, CDR1 is LGHNA while CDR2 is YNFKEQ. Cut back by 0 bases and 10 bases, the V and J ends lie 16 bases apart. The CDR3 holds 14 amino acids from the cysteine to the phenylalanine. The read is trimmed to its CDR3 DNA, 42 bases read in frame from base 1. The cohort consisted of 650 to 850 healthy bone marrow donors. All cohort members were sampled while nominally healthy, although unrecorded immune exposures were likely present. The donor was CMV seronegative and belonged to the group of around 400 seronegative cohort members. A peripheral blood sample was provided by each donor, and peripheral blood mononuclear cells were used for TCR beta sequencing. Genomic DNA was extracted from the blood cell samples with the Qiagen DNeasy Blood Extraction Kit.

Sequencing input: PBMCs. The chain is encoded by TRBV4-2 joined to TRBJ2-7; a tentative D match to TRBD2 spans 6 bases. This TCR was sampled from a woman under 30 in good health and CMV-seronegative. The sequenced DNA is TGTGCCAGCAGCCAAGATAGCGGCCAAGGCGCACAGTACTTC. It translates to CASSQDSGQGAQYF.